The 14 T cell receptor beta chains below all came from one sample that was sequenced in a study of blood T cell repertoires in COVID-19. Clones were read by immunoSEQ multiplex PCR, and TCRdb kept only the in-frame ones, dropping some. The table records roughly 250,000 clones, about 90% of them present only once. The sample was PBMCs or T cells enriched from blood (not recorded which). These receptors all come from a woman aged 25 to 39 with acute COVID-19.

V and J are TRBV28 and TRBJ2-7; 11 nucleotides match TRBD1. Trimming removed 8 bases from V and 5 bases from J; junction bases left unmatched: 17. Per the germline V gene, CDR1 is MDHEN and CDR2 is SYDVKM. This CDR3 is built from 17 residues. The CDR3 is CASPPPRPGQGGHEQYF. CDR3 nucleotides: TGTGCCAGCCCCCCGCCCCGGCCGGGACAGGGGGGCCACGAGCAGTACTTC.

The chain has TRBV5-1 and TRBJ2-5, with no clear D. Between the trimmed V and J ends, which lost 7 bases and 1 base, there was a span of 14 bases. CDR3 size: 14 residues. Germline V gene data show CDR1 as SGHRS and CDR2 as YFSETQ. CDR3 DNA: TGCGCCAGCCGAGACGGGTTGAGCCAAGAGACCCAGTACTTC. Translating it yields CASRDGLSQETQYF.

The chain is built from TRBV24-1 and TRBJ2-1; 8 nucleotides match TRBD2. With 5 bases clipped from V and 8 bases from J, the junction kept 10 bases outside the gene matches. CDR3 size: 15 residues. CDR1 and CDR2 (germline): KGHDR, SFDVKD. CDR3 coding DNA: TGTGCCACCAGTGCAACGGGGGGGCCTGGGGATGAGCAGTTCTTC. Its translation: CATSATGGPGDEQFF.

The V and J genes are TRBV19 and TRBJ1-2, with 7 bases lining up with TRBD1. J gave up 2 bases and V 5 bases, and 8 bases lay outside the gene matches. Per germline, CDR1 LNHDA and CDR2 SQIVND (reference sequence). The CDR3 runs 15 residues. The CDR3, as DNA: TGTGCCAGTAGTTCCCAAAAGACAGGGAACTATGGCTACACCTTC. It encodes CASSSQKTGNYGYTF.

The gene calls are TRBV28 and TRBJ2-7, with TRBD2 identical over 9 bases. The CDR3 extends over 14 amino acids. Germline lookup yields CDR1 MDHEN and CDR2 SYDVKM. V was pared by 3 bases and J by 6 bases, with 6 bases of the junction left unmatched. DNA of the CDR3: TGTGCCAGCAGTTTTAGCGGGAGTTTCAGCGAGCAGTACTTC. It encodes CASSFSGSFSEQYF. The whole variable domain, filled in from reference TRBV28 and TRBJ2-7, reads DVKVTQSSRYLVKRTGEKVFLECVQDMDHENMFWYRQDPGLGLRLIYFSYDVKMKEKGDIPEGYSVSREKKERFSLILESASTNQTSMYLCASSFSGSFSEQYFGPGTRLTVT.

The V call is TRBV28, the J call TRBJ1-5, with 7 bases fitting TRBD1. V gave up 10 bases and J gave up 5 bases; unmatched junction bases: 11. Germline V lookup: CDR1 MDHEN, CDR2 SYDVKM. The CDR3 runs to 14 residues. The DNA of the CDR3 is TGTGCCACCGATGGAGACAGGGTTGATCAGCCCCAGCATTTT. It encodes CATDGDRVDQPQHF.

The chain is built from TRBV7-9 and TRBJ2-1; 7 positions match TRBD2. Per the germline V gene, CDR1 is SEHNR and CDR2 is FQNEAQ (reference sequence). This CDR3 contains 14 residues. V lost 4 bases and J lost 5; bases outside the gene matches: 5. The CDR3 protein is CASSWGGPNNEQFF. The CDR3 DNA reads as TGTGCCAGCAGCTGGGGAGGGCCGAACAATGAGCAGTTCTTC.

V usage is TRBV7-3 and J usage is TRBJ2-3, with 9 bases identical to TRBD1. With V trimmed by 4 bases and J by 3 bases, 5 bases remained unmatched. Germline CDR1 and CDR2: SGHTA and FQGTGA. This CDR3 spans 15 amino acids. CDR3 protein: CASSSQGALTDTQYF. CDR3 coding DNA: TGTGCCAGCAGCTCACAGGGGGCGCTGACAGATACGCAGTATTTT. Variable domain in full (rest from reference TRBV7-3 and TRBJ2-3): GAGVSQTPSNKVTEKGKYVELRCDPISGHTALYWYRQSLGQGPEFLIYFQGTGAADDSGLPNDRFFAVRPEGSVSTLKIQRTERGDSAVYLCASSSQGALTDTQYFGPGTRLTVL.

The chain has TRBV7-9 and TRBJ2-1; 9 nucleotides match TRBD2. With 5 bases clipped from V and 6 bases from J, the junction kept 5 bases outside the gene matches. Per the germline V gene, CDR1 is SEHNR and CDR2 is FQNEAQ (reference sequence). The CDR3 contains 14 residues. For the CDR3, the DNA is TGTGCCAGCAGCCCCGGGACTAGCCGCAATGAGCAGTTCTTC. It specifies CASSPGTSRNEQFF. Full variable domain (missing parts from reference TRBV7-9 and TRBJ2-1): DTGVSQNPRHKITKRGQNVTFRCDPISEHNRLYWYRQTLGQGPEFLTYFQNEAQLEKSRLLSDRFSAERPKGSFSTLEIQRTEQGDSAMYLCASSPGTSRNEQFFGPGTRLTVL.

The chain combines TRBV5-4 with TRBJ1-2; the D gene is possibly TRBD1 (5 bases). CDR3 length: 15 amino acids. The V end lost 3 bases, the J end lost 6 bases, and 18 bases lay between the germline ends. Germline CDR1 SGHNT, CDR2 YYREEE (reference sequence). CDR3 region: CASSSVGGRGDGYTF. The CDR3 nucleotides read TGTGCCAGCAGCTCCGTGGGGGGACGAGGCGATGGCTACACCTTC.

The count of this clone is one. The gene calls are TRBV13 and TRBJ1-1; tentatively, D is TRBD1 (6 bases). Deletions cut 3 bases from V and 8 bases from J, with 10 bases between. The CDR3 has 12 amino acids. Per the germline V gene, CDR1 is PRHDT and CDR2 is FYEKMQ (reference sequence). The CDR3 sequence: CASSFRGLEAFF. CDR3 nucleotides: TGTGCCAGCAGCTTCAGGGGTTTGGAAGCTTTCTTT. The variable domain in full, completed from reference TRBV13 and TRBJ1-1, reads AAGVIQSPRHLIKEKRETATLKCYPIPRHDTVYWYQQGPGQDPQFLISFYEKMQSDKGSIPDRFSAQQFSDYHSELNMSSLELGDSALYFCASSFRGLEAFFGQGTRLTVV.

This chain connects TRBV28 to TRBJ1-2; 7 bases map to TRBD1. The V and J ends lost 4 bases and 5 bases, in that order; junction bases with no gene match: 4. CDR3 length equals 13 residues. Germline V CDR1 and CDR2: MDHEN, SYDVKM. DNA for the CDR3: TGTGCCAGCAGTTCCCCGACAGGGTATGGCTACACCTTC. This sequence encodes CASSSPTGYGYTF.

V gene TRBV5-4 combines with J gene TRBJ2-2; 8 bases are a match to TRBD1. The CDR3 totals 13 residues. Germline V CDR1 and CDR2: SGHNT, YYREEE (reference sequence). J lost 7 bases, V lost 5 bases, and 4 bases had no gene match. CDR3 coding DNA: TGTGCCAGCAGAAAGGGACAGGACGGGGAGCTGTTTTTT. Its protein is CASRKGQDGELFF.

This chain links TRBV9 with TRBJ2-1; possibly TRBD2 for D (5 bases). The CDR3 is 14 residues long. The V and J ends lost 3 bases and 7 bases respectively, with 14 bases between them. Germline V gene data show CDR1 as SGDLS and CDR2 as YYNGEE. The CDR3 loop is CASSAKPGTNEQFF. In DNA, the CDR3 is TGTGCCAGCAGCGCGAAACCGGGAACGAATGAGCAGTTCTTC.